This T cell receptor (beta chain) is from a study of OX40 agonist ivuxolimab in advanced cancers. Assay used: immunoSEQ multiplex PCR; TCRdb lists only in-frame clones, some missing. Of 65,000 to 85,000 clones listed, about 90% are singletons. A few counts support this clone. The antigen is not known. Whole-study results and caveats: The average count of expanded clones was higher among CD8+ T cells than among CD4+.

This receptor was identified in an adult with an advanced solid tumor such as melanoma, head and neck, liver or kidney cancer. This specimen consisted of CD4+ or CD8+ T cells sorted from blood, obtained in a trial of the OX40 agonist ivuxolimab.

The chain's CDR3 is CASSYSRNSNQPQHF. In nucleotides, the CDR3 is TGTGCCAGCAGTTACTCCAGGAATAGCAATCAGCCCCAGCATTTT. The rearrangement links TRBV6-5 to TRBJ1-5; no definite D call. CDR1 MNHEY and CDR2 SVGAGI come from the germline V gene. Trimming took off 0 bases at V and 0 bases at J, with 6 bases between the two ends. There are 15 residues in the CDR3.